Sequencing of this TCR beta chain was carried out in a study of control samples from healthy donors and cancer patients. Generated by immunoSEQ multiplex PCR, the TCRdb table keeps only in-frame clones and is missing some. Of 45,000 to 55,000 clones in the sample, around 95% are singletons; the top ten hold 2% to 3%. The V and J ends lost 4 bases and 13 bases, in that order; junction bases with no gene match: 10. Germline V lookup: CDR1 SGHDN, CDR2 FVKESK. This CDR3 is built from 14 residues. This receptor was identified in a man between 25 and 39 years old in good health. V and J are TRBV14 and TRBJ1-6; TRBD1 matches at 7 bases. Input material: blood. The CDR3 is CASSRTGGALPLHF. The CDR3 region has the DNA TGTGCCAGCAGCCGGACAGGAGGCGCCTTGCCCCTCCACTTT.